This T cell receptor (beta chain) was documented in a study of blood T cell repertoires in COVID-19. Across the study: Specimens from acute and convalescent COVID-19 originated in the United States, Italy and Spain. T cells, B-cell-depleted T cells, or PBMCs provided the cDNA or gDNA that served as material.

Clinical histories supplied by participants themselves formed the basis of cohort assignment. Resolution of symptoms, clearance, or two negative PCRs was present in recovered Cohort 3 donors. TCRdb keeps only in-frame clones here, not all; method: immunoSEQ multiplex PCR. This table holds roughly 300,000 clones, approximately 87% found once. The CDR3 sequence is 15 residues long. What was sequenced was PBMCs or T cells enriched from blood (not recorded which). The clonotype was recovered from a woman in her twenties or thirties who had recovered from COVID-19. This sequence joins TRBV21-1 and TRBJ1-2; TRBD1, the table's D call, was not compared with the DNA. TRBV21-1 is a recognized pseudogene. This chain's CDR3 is CASSEGAAPNYGYTF. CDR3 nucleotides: TGTGCCAGCAGCGAGGGGGCAGCCCCTAACTATGGCTACACCTTC.